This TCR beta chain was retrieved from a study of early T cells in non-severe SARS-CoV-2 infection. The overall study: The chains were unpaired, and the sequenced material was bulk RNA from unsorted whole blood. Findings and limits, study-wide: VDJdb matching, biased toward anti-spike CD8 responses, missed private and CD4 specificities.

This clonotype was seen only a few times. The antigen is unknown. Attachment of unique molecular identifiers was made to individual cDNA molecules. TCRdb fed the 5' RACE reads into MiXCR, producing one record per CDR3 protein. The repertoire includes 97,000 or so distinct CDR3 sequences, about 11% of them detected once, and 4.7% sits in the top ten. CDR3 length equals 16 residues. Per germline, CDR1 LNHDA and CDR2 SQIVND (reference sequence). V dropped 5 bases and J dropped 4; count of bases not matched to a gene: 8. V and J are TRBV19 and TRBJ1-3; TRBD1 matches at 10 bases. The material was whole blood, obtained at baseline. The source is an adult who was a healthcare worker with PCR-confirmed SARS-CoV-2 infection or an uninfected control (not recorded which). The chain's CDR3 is CASSPMGTGDGNTIYF. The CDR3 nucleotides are TGTGCCAGTAGTCCCATGGGGACAGGGGACGGAAACACCATATATTTT.